The 19 T cell receptor beta chains below come from one sample, sequenced in a study of blood T cells in healthy people across ages. A second PCR, run for roughly 7 to 11 cycles, used a sample-barcoded 5' primer plus a J-beta primer mix. Via MiXCR, TCRdb re-called the 5' RACE reads, giving one row per CDR3 protein. The sample lists around 2 million distinct CDR3 sequences; approximately 40% were seen once. Sample: blood. These receptors all stem from a human donor in good health.

This sequence joins TRBV3-1 and TRBJ2-3; 7 positions agree with TRBD1. V shed 0 bases and J 0 bases; nucleotides not matched to a gene: 0. Germline lookup yields CDR1 LGHDT and CDR2 YNNKEL (reference sequence). The CDR3 has 15 residues. This chain's CDR3 is CASSQEGQSTDTQYF. CDR3 in DNA: TGTGCCAGCAGCCAAGAGGGACAGAGCACAGATACGCAGTATTTT.

Only a few counts were recorded for this clonotype. This CDR3 is CSALRTETYEQYF. The CDR3 nucleotides are TGCAGTGCCCTCCGGACAGAAACCTACGAGCAGTACTTC. The chain links TRBV20-1 to TRBJ2-7; the D gene is possibly TRBD1 (6 bases). Trimming shortened V by 6 bases and J by 2 bases, and 14 bases separated the two germline ends. CDR1 is DFQATT and CDR2 is SNEGSKA in the germline V gene (reference sequence). The CDR3 consists of 13 residues.

This chain uses TRBV29-1 with TRBJ2-5; D is possibly TRBD1 (5 bases). The CDR3 is made up of 10 amino acids. Germline CDR1 and CDR2: SQVTM and ANQGSEA. The V end lost 7 bases, the J end lost 4 bases, and 7 bases lay between the germline ends. CDR3: CSGGAETQYF. DNA of the CDR3: TGCAGCGGGGGCGCAGAGACCCAGTACTTC.

The chain joins TRBV12-3 or TRBV12-4 to TRBJ1-2; TRBD1 matches 7 bases. Losses at the gene ends were 3 bases for V and 4 bases for J; bases not matched to a gene: 5. The CDR3 is 14 residues long. The CDR3 nucleotides are TGTGCCAGCAGTTTTGGGACAGCAACCTATGGCTACACCTTC. Amino acids: CASSFGTATYGYTF.

This clonotype was detected only a few times. This chain connects TRBV24-1 to TRBJ2-3; TRBD2 matches at 10 bases. Unmatched junction bases numbered 5, after V lost 3 bases and J lost 0 bases. Per the germline V gene, CDR1 is KGHDR and CDR2 is SFDVKD. CDR3 size: 17 residues. CDR3 nucleotides: TGTGCCACCAGTGATCCGAAGCGGGGGGGTAGCACAGATACGCAGTATTTT. It specifies CATSDPKRGGSTDTQYF.

This clonotype was picked up one time. Compared with germline, one end of the junction differs, possibly owing to a read error. This chain links TRBV15 with TRBJ1-5; 10 bases match TRBD1. This CDR3 is 15 amino acids long. CDR1 is LNHNV, CDR2 YYDKDF, per germline (reference sequence). The CDR3 sequence is CAASRGTGGNQPQHF. The CDR3 DNA follows: TGTGCCGCCAGCAGAGGGACAGGGGGCAATCAGCCCCAGCATTTT.

In this sample, this clonotype turned up a few times. J is TRBJ1-1 and V is TRBV4-1, with D maybe TRBD1 (5 bases). Germline V gene sequence: CDR1 MGHRA, CDR2 YSYEKL. V was clipped by 0 bases and J by 12 bases, with 14 bases between them. This CDR3 comprises 13 residues. The CDR3 region is CASSQDWGGATFF. CDR3 coding DNA: TGCGCCAGCAGCCAAGACTGGGGAGGGGCAACTTTCTTT.

Of note for this clonotype: An end of the junction differs from the germline gene, which may be a read error. The chain is built from TRBV20-1 and TRBJ2-3; 7 bases agree with TRBD2. Germline CDR1 is DFQATT and CDR2 is SNEGSKA (reference sequence). The CDR3 consists of 13 residues. The CDR3 DNA reads as TGCTGTGCTTTTGACGGGGGGACAGATACGCAGTATTTT. As protein: CCAFDGGTDTQYF.

The V and J genes are TRBV4-1 and TRBJ1-2, with a tentative D call TRBD1 (5 bases). This CDR3 contains 15 residues. V was pared by 4 bases and J by 7 bases, with 19 bases between. CDR1 is MGHRA, CDR2 YSYEKL, per germline. The CDR3 loop reads CASSPTGTDSCGYTF. Written as DNA, the CDR3 is TGCGCCAGCAGCCCGACCGGGACGGACTCTTGTGGCTACACCTTC.

J is TRBJ2-1 and V is TRBV5-1; 7 bases fit TRBD2. Germline CDR1 SGHRS, CDR2 YFSETQ. The CDR3 has 16 residues. V gave up 0 bases and J gave up 2 bases; unmatched junction bases: 5. CDR3 loop: CASSLVRGRPYNEQFF. For the CDR3, the DNA is TGCGCCAGCAGCTTGGTGCGGGGGAGACCCTACAATGAGCAGTTCTTC. The full variable domain, in which reference TRBV5-1 and TRBJ2-1 provide the parts outside the CDR3, is KAGVTQTPRYLIKTRGQQVTLSCSPISGHRSVSWYQQTPGQGLQFLFEYFSETQRNKGNFPGRFSGRQFSNSRSEMNVSTLELGDSALYLCASSLVRGRPYNEQFFGPGTRLTVL.

This chain links TRBV20-1 with TRBJ1-6; TRBD1 is a possible D gene (5 bases). This CDR3 region has 11 residues. V lost 6 bases and J lost 16, with 16 bases in between. The germline V gene encodes CDR1 DFQATT and CDR2 SNEGSKA (reference sequence). The CDR3 spells CSAPDLGVLHF. CDR3 DNA sequence: TGCAGTGCCCCCGACCTGGGGGTTCTCCACTTT.

This clonotype has a handful of counts. The chain combines TRBV10-3 with TRBJ2-7; 12 nucleotides line up with TRBD1. There are 14 residues in the CDR3. J was trimmed by 5 bases and V by 8 bases; bases with no gene match: 7. CDR1 is ENHRY, CDR2 SYGVKD, per germline. CDR3 in amino acids: CAIGAGQGADEQYF. CDR3 nucleotide sequence: TGTGCCATCGGGGCGGGACAGGGGGCCGACGAGCAGTACTTC.

A single count supports this clonotype. The V and J genes are TRBV6-2 or TRBV6-3 and TRBJ1-4; no firm D call. The CDR3 consists of 19 residues. In germline, CDR1 is MNHEY, CDR2 SVGEGT. V lost 0 bases to trimming and J lost 3 bases, with 20 bases between them. The CDR3 reads CASSYSYVERRLANEKLFF. CDR3 bases: TGTGCCAGCAGTTACTCGTATGTTGAGAGGCGCTTGGCTAATGAAAAACTGTTTTTT.

Only a few counts were recorded for this clonotype. The rearrangement joins TRBV7-9 to TRBJ1-5, with unresolved D. The CDR3 runs 15 residues. Trimming took off 1 base at V and 3 bases at J, with 10 bases between the two ends. CDR1 is SEHNR and CDR2 is FQNEAQ in the germline V gene (reference sequence). CDR3 sequence reads: CASSLGSVPNQPQHF. CDR3 coding DNA: TGTGCCAGCAGCTTAGGGTCGGTTCCCAATCAGCCCCAGCATTTT.

This clonotype was detected a few times. The J gene is TRBJ2-1, the V gene TRBV6-2 or TRBV6-3, with D perhaps matching TRBD2 (7 bases). The germline V gene encodes CDR1 MNHEY and CDR2 SVGEGT. CDR3 length: 13 amino acids. Deletions cut 1 base from V and 8 bases from J, with 9 bases between. This CDR3 is CASSYWGGHEQFF. CDR3 coding DNA: TGTGCCAGCAGTTACTGGGGGGGGCATGAGCAGTTCTTC.

In this sample, this clonotype turned up a few times. This sequence joins TRBV24-1 and TRBJ2-1, with a weak D call TRBD2 (5 bases). CDR3 length: 16 residues. CDR1 and CDR2 from the germline V gene are KGHDR and SFDVKD. Trimming removed 5 bases at V and 0 bases at J, with 13 bases between. This CDR3 is CATSGAGGISYNEQFF. The CDR3 DNA is TGTGCCACCAGTGGGGCGGGTGGGATCTCCTACAATGAGCAGTTCTTC.

The chain is built from TRBV20-1 and TRBJ2-5; 10 bases match TRBD2. In germline, CDR1 is DFQATT, CDR2 SNEGSKA (reference sequence). V lost 1 base to trimming and J lost 5 bases; unmatched junction nucleotides: 10. The CDR3 consists of 16 residues. DNA for the CDR3: TGCAGTGCTAGAGTTGGTAGCGGGGGGTCCGGGGAGACCCAGTACTTC. Translating it yields CSARVGSGGSGETQYF.

This clonotype has just a few counts. The V call is TRBV4-3, the J call TRBJ2-1; TRBD1 matches at 7 bases. The V and J ends lost 3 bases and 7 bases, in that order; junction bases with no gene match: 6. The germline CDR1 and CDR2 sequences are LGHNA and YSLEER. The CDR3 consists of 14 residues. CDR3 loop: CASSQTTGMNEQFF. CDR3 nucleotide sequence: TGCGCCAGCAGCCAGACGACAGGGATGAATGAGCAGTTCTTC.

A remark on this clonotype: The junction departs from the called germline gene at one end, perhaps through a read error. The chain is built from TRBV10-3 and TRBJ1-1; a possible D gene is TRBD1 (6 bases). Looked up from germline, CDR1 is ENHRY and CDR2 is SYGVKD. This CDR3 contains 15 residues. The CDR3 loop is CAISEWAGGDTEACF. The CDR3, as DNA: TGTGCCATCAGTGAGTGGGCGGGCGGGGACACTGAAGCTTGCTTT.